Listed here is a single TCR beta chain. What it binds is unknown. Profiled with immunoSEQ multiplex PCR; TCRdb holds only in-frame clones, not every one. Of tens of thousands of clones listed, under 90% are singletons. The record originates from a study of OX40 agonist ivuxolimab in advanced cancers. Study-wide results and limits: The 0.1-3.0 mg/kg partial responders had among the lowest clonal expansion.

The V end was cut by 5 bases, the J end by 0 bases, with 10 bases between. The CDR3 extends over 14 amino acids. Germline-derived CDR1 and CDR2 are MNHEY and SMNVEV (reference sequence). The receptor was derived from an adult with an advanced solid tumor such as melanoma, head and neck, liver or kidney cancer. The chain couples TRBV27 to TRBJ2-5; D is unresolved. The sample was CD4+ or CD8+ T cells sorted from blood, taken in a trial of the OX40 agonist ivuxolimab. The chain's CDR3 is CASSPYHNQETQYF. CDR3 coding DNA: TGTGCCAGCAGTCCCTACCACAACCAAGAGACCCAGTACTTC.